Shown below are 8 T cell receptor beta chains from a single sample sequenced in a study of blood T cell repertoires in COVID-19. Measured with immunoSEQ multiplex PCR; TCRdb has only the in-frame clones, and not every one. The table lists roughly 370,000 clones, about 87% of them singletons. The sample was PBMCs or T cells enriched from blood (not recorded which). These receptors were taken from a woman aged 50 to 60 who had recovered from COVID-19.

The gene calls are TRBV27 and TRBJ2-7; D perhaps matches TRBD1 (6 bases). This CDR3 has 14 residues. Trimming cost V 5 bases and J 2 bases, with 13 bases left between them. Germline V CDR1 and CDR2: MNHEY, SMNVEV (reference sequence). CDR3 coding DNA: TGTGCCAGCAGTGCCCACAGGGATACCTACGAGCAGTACTTC. It yields the protein CASSAHRDTYEQYF.

The J gene is TRBJ1-1, the V gene TRBV18; 11 positions match TRBD1. J gave up 4 bases and V 3 bases, and 7 bases lay outside the gene matches. The length of the CDR3 is 16 residues. Germline V lookup: CDR1 KGHSH, CDR2 LQKENI. CDR3 region: CASSPGTGGLGTEAFF. Here the CDR3 DNA reads TGTGCCAGCTCACCCGGGACAGGGGGTCTCGGCACTGAAGCTTTCTTT.

This clone was seen once. The CDR3 DNA reads as TGCGCCAGCAGACCCGACAGGGACGAAGCTTTCTTT. Amino acid sequence: CASRPDRDEAFF. V is TRBV5-1 and J is TRBJ1-1; 7 nucleotides line up with TRBD1. The V gene's germline CDR1 is SGHRS and CDR2 YFSETQ. This CDR3 is built from 12 residues. V dropped 5 bases and J dropped 8; count of bases not matched to a gene: 6.

The V call is TRBV5-1, the J call TRBJ1-6, with D possibly being TRBD1 (6 bases). CDR3 length: 16 residues. Trimming cost V 2 bases and J 3 bases, with 12 bases left between them. Germline CDR1 reads SGHRS; CDR2 reads YFSETQ. The chain's CDR3 is CASSFKTGSYNSPLHF. The CDR3 DNA reads TGCGCCAGCAGCTTTAAAACAGGGAGCTATAATTCACCCCTCCACTTT.

This clone is a singleton in its sample. The rearrangement joins TRBV2 to TRBJ2-1, with 12 bases aligning to TRBD2. V lost 6 bases, J lost 6 bases, and 6 bases stayed unmatched. The length of the CDR3 is 15 residues. The V gene's germline CDR1 is SNHLY and CDR2 FYNNEI. The CDR3 is CASRYGLAGLNEQFF. In DNA, the CDR3 is TGTGCCAGCAGGTACGGACTAGCGGGGCTCAATGAGCAGTTCTTC. Supplemented by reference TRBV2 and TRBJ2-1, the full variable domain reads EPEVTQTPSHQVTQMGQEVILRCVPISNHLYFYWYRQILGQKVEFLVSFYNNEISEKSEIFDDQFSVERPDGSNFTLKIRSTKLEDSAMYFCASRYGLAGLNEQFFGPGTRLTVL.

The V gene is TRBV19, the J gene TRBJ1-5; D is ambiguous. This CDR3 has 17 residues. Per the germline V gene, CDR1 is LNHDA and CDR2 is SQIVND (reference sequence). V dropped 2 bases and J dropped 6 bases, with 20 bases sitting between them. The CDR3 region has the DNA TGTGCCAGTAGTATAACGGAAGAGTTCGGGTCGAGTCAGCCCCAGCATTTT. Translation: CASSITEEFGSSQPQHF.

V and J are TRBV19 and TRBJ1-5; D is unclear. The length of the CDR3 is 14 residues. Between the trimmed V and J ends, which lost 3 bases and 2 bases, there was a span of 8 bases. Germline V gene sequence: CDR1 LNHDA, CDR2 SQIVND (reference sequence). CDR3 in DNA: TGTGCCAGTAGTATGGAGGCGCGCAATCAGCCCCAGCATTTT. As protein: CASSMEARNQPQHF.

The chain employs TRBV5-6 and TRBJ1-6; D remains unclear. Deletions cut 0 bases from V and 8 bases from J, with 3 bases between. Germline CDR1 SGHDT, CDR2 YYEEEE. This CDR3 is built from 12 residues. CDR3 sequence reads: CASSLADSPLHF. The CDR3 bases are TGTGCCAGCAGCTTGGCTGATTCACCCCTCCACTTT.